This T cell receptor (beta chain) was sequenced during a study of T cell repertoires in cytomegalovirus infection. As for the study in general: Public signatures in TCR beta pointed to CMV infection and matching HLA type.

Study-wide findings and caveats: Individuals carrying CMV plus the relevant HLA were identified by cumulative frequency of public TCR beta families. The ex vivo response was dominated by HLA-C-restricted CMV-specific TCR beta clonotypes.

MiXCR, run by TCRdb on the reads, gives a single entry per CDR3 protein. The data hold some 150,000 distinct CDR3 sequences, with less than 25% observed a single time. Only a few counts were recorded for this clonotype. Antigen unknown. V lost 4 bases to trimming and J lost 4 bases; unmatched junction nucleotides: 7. CDR3 length: 16 residues. Germline loops: CDR1 SGHTA, CDR2 FQGTGA. V and J are TRBV7-3 and TRBJ1-1; 12 bases are shared with TRBD1. The sample was PBMCs. The TCR originated in a human donor in good health (CMV status not recorded). Some clones in this sample may be carry-over from other donors' samples. The CDR3 DNA reads as TGTGCCAGCAGCTATGGGACAGGGGGCATCTTCACTGAAGCTTTCTTT. This encodes CASSYGTGGIFTEAFF.